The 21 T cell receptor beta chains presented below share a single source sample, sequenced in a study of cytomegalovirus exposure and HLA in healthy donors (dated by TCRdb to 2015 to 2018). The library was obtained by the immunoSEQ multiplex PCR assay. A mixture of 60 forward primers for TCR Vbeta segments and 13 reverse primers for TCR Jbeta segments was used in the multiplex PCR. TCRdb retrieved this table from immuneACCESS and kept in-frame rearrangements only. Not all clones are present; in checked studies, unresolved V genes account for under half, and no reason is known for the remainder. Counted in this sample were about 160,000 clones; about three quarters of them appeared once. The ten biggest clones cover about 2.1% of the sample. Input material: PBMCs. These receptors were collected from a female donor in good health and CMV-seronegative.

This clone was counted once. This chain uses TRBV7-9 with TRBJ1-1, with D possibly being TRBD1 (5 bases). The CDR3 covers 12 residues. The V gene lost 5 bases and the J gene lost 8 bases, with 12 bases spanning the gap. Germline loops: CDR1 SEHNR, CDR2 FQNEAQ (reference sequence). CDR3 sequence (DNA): TGTGCCAGCAGCCTCGGGGAGGGGGAAGCTTTCTTT. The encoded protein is CASSLGEGEAFF.

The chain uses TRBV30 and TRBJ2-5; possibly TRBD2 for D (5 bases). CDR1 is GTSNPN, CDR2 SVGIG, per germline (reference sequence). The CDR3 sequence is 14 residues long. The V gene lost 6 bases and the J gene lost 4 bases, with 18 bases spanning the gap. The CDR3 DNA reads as TGTGCCTGTTCTATTGGCGGGTTCGGAGAGACCCAGTACTTC. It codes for CACSIGGFGETQYF.

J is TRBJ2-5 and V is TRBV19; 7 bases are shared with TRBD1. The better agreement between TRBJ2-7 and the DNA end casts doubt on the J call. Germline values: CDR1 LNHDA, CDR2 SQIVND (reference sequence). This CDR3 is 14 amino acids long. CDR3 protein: CASSLRGQDYEQYF. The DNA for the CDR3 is TGTGCCAGTAGTTTAAGAGGACAGGACTACGAGCAGTACTTC.

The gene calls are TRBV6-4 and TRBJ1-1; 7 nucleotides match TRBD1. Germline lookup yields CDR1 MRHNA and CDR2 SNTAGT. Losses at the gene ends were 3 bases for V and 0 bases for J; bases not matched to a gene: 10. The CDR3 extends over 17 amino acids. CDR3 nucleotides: TGTGCCAGCAGTGAGGGACAGTTTGGTGGAATGAACACTGAAGCTTTCTTT. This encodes CASSEGQFGGMNTEAFF.

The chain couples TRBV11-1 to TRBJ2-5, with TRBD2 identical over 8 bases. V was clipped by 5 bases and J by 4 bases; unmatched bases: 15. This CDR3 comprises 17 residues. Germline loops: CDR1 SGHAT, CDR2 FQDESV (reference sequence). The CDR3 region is CASSVGLAGWLGETQYF. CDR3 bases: TGTGCCAGCAGCGTAGGACTAGCCGGATGGCTTGGAGAGACCCAGTACTTC.

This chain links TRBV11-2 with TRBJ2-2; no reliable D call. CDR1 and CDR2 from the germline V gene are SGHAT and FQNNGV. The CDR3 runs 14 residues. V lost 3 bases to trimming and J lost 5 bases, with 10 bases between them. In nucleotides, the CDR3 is TGTGCCAGCAGCTTGCTAGATGGTACCGGGGAGCTGTTTTTT. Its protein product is CASSLLDGTGELFF.

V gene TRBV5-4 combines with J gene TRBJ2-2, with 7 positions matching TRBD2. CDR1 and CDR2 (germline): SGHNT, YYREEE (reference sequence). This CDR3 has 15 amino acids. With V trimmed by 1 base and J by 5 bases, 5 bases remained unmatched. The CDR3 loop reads CASSLLPSGTGELFF. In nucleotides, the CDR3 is TGTGCCAGCAGCTTGCTCCCTAGCGGTACCGGGGAGCTGTTTTTT.

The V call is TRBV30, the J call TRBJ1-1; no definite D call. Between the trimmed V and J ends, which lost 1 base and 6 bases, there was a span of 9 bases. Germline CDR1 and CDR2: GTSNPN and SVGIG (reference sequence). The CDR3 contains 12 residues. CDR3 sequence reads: CAWSDRRSEAFF. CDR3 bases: TGTGCCTGGAGTGATCGGAGATCTGAAGCTTTCTTT.

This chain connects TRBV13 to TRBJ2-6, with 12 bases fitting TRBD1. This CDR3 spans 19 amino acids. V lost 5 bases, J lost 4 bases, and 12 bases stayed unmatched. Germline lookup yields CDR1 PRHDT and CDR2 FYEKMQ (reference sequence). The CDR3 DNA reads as TGTGCCAGCAGCCCCTACCGGGACAGGGGGCATTCAGGGGCCAACGTCCTGACTTTC. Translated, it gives CASSPYRDRGHSGANVLTF. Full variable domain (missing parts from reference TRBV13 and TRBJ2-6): AAGVIQSPRHLIKEKRETATLKCYPIPRHDTVYWYQQGPGQDPQFLISFYEKMQSDKGSIPDRFSAQQFSDYHSELNMSSLELGDSALYFCASSPYRDRGHSGANVLTFGAGSRLTVL.

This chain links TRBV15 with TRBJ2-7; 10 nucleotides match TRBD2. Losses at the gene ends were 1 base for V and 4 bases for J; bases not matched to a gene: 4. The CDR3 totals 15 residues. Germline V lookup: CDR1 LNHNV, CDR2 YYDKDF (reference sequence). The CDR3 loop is CATSRGSGRLYEQYF. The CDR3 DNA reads TGTGCCACCAGCAGAGGTAGCGGGAGGTTATACGAGCAGTACTTC.

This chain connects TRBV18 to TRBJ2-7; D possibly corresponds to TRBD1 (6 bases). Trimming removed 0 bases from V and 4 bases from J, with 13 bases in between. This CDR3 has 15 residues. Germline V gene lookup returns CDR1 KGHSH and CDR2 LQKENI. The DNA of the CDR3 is TGTGCCAGCTCACCACCAGCGACAGGTGGGTACGAGCAGTACTTC. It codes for CASSPPATGGYEQYF.

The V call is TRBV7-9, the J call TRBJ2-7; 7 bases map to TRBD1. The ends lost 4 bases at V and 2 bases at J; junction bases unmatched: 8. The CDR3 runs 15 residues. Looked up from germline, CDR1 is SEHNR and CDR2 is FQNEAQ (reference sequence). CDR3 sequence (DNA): TGTGCCAGCAGCTGGGACCGGGACAGCACCTACGAGCAGTACTTC. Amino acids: CASSWDRDSTYEQYF.

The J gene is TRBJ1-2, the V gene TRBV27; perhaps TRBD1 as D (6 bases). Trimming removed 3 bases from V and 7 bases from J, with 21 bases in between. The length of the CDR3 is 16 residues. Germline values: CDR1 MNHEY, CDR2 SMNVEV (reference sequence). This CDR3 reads CASSFGGQGRRAGYTF. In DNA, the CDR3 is TGTGCCAGCAGTTTCGGGGGGCAGGGAAGGAGAGCTGGCTACACCTTC.

CDR3 sequence reads: CASSVRDSNYGYTF. In DNA, the CDR3 is TGTGCCAGCAGCGTCCGGGACAGTAACTATGGCTACACCTTC. The J gene is TRBJ1-2, the V gene TRBV5-5; 7 bases line up with TRBD1. The CDR3 is made up of 14 amino acids. Germline V gene sequence: CDR1 SGHKS, CDR2 YYEKEE (reference sequence). The V gene end was trimmed by 4 bases and the J gene end by 1 base; junction bases not matched to a gene: 4. Complete variable domain (other parts from reference TRBV5-5 and TRBJ1-2): DAGVTQSPTHLIKTRGQQVTLRCSPISGHKSVSWYQQVLGQGPQFIFQYYEKEERGRGNFPDRFSARQFPNYSSELNVNALLLGDSALYLCASSVRDSNYGYTFGSGTRLTVV.

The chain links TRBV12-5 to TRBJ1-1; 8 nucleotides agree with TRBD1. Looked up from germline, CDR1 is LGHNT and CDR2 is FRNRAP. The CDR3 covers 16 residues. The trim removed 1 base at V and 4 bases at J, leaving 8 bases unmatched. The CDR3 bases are TGTGCTAGTGGTTTGGCAGGACAGGGATGGATCACTGAAGCTTTCTTT. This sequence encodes CASGLAGQGWITEAFF.

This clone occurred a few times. The CDR3 DNA reads as TGTGCCAGCAGTCCCCCTGGGGCATTCACCGGGGAGCTGTTTTTT. Amino acid sequence: CASSPPGAFTGELFF. This rearrangement joins TRBV28 to TRBJ2-2; TRBD1 is a possible D gene (5 bases). Per the germline V gene, CDR1 is MDHEN and CDR2 is SYDVKM. This CDR3 has 15 residues. Between the trimmed V and J ends, which lost 5 bases and 4 bases, there was a span of 14 bases. Together with reference TRBV28 and TRBJ2-2, the CDR3 gives the full variable domain: DVKVTQSSRYLVKRTGEKVFLECVQDMDHENMFWYRQDPGLGLRLIYFSYDVKMKEKGDIPEGYSVSREKKERFSLILESASTNQTSMYLCASSPPGAFTGELFFGEGSRLTVL.

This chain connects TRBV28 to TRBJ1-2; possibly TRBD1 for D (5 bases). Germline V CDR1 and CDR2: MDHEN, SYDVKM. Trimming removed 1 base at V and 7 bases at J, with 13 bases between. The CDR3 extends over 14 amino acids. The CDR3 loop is CASSLLAGGGGYTF. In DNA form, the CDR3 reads TGTGCCAGCAGTTTATTGGCCGGGGGAGGTGGCTACACCTTC.

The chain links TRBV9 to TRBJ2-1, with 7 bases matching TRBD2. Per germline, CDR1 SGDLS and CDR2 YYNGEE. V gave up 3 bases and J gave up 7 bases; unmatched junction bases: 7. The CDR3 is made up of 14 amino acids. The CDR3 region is CASSESGGSNEQFF. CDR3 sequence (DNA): TGTGCCAGCAGCGAGAGTGGCGGGAGTAATGAGCAGTTCTTC.

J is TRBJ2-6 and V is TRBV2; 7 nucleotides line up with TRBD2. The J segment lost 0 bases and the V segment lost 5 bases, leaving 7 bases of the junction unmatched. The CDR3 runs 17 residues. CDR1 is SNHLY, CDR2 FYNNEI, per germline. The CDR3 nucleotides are TGTGCCAGCAGTTCCGGGACTATCTTCTCTGGGGCCAACGTCCTGACTTTC. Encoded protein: CASSSGTIFSGANVLTF. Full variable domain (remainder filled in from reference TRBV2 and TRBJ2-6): EPEVTQTPSHQVTQMGQEVILRCVPISNHLYFYWYRQILGQKVEFLVSFYNNEISEKSEIFDDQFSVERPDGSNFTLKIRSTKLEDSAMYFCASSSGTIFSGANVLTFGAGSRLTVL.

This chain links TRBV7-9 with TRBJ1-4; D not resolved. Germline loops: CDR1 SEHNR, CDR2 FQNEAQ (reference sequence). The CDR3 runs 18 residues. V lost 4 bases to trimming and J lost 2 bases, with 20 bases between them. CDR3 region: CASSSPVGGRWTNEKLFF. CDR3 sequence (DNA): TGTGCCAGCAGCTCCCCTGTAGGAGGCCGGTGGACTAATGAAAAACTGTTTTTT. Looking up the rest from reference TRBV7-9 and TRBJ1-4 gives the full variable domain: DTGVSQNPRHKITKRGQNVTFRCDPISEHNRLYWYRQTLGQGPEFLTYFQNEAQLEKSRLLSDRFSAERPKGSFSTLEIQRTEQGDSAMYLCASSSPVGGRWTNEKLFFGSGTQLSVL.

This chain's CDR3 is CAWSVGAGEEKLFF. As DNA, the CDR3 is TGTGCCTGGAGTGTGGGAGCCGGTGAGGAAAAACTGTTTTTT. The rearrangement links TRBV30 to TRBJ1-4; D call uncertain. V gave up 0 bases and J gave up 8 bases, with 13 bases separating them. The V gene's germline CDR1 is GTSNPN and CDR2 SVGIG (reference sequence). There are 14 residues in the CDR3.